These 29 T cell receptor beta chains originate from one sample sequenced in a study of T cell responses to AZD1222 COVID-19 vaccine. Sequenced by immunoSEQ multiplex PCR; TCRdb stores in-frame clones only, minus some. The sample shows roughly 87,000 clones, about 90% of them seen only once. The sequenced sample was peripheral blood, obtained 28 days after the second AZD1222 dose. The receptor source for this set is an adult who received the AZD1222 COVID-19 vaccine.

This chain uses TRBV7-3 with TRBJ2-6; no clear D gene. The CDR3 is 16 residues long. Germline V gene lookup returns CDR1 SGHTA and CDR2 FQGTGA. V dropped 0 bases and J dropped 0 bases, with 6 bases sitting between them. In nucleotides, the CDR3 is TGTGCCAGCAGCTTAACTGGGGTCTCTGGGGCCAACGTCCTGACTTTC. Amino acid sequence: CASSLTGVSGANVLTF. Looking up the rest from reference TRBV7-3 and TRBJ2-6 gives the full variable domain: GAGVSQTPSNKVTEKGKYVELRCDPISGHTALYWYRQSLGQGPEFLIYFQGTGAADDSGLPNDRFFAVRPEGSVSTLKIQRTERGDSAVYLCASSLTGVSGANVLTFGAGSRLTVL.

This clone has a handful of counts. The chain has TRBV7-9 and TRBJ2-3, with a possible D match to TRBD1 (5 bases). The CDR3 extends over 13 amino acids. V dropped 5 bases and J dropped 2 bases, with 8 bases sitting between them. Germline V lookup: CDR1 SEHNR, CDR2 FQNEAQ (reference sequence). This CDR3 reads CASSPTDTDTQYF. The CDR3 bases are TGTGCCAGCAGCCCGACAGACACAGATACGCAGTATTTT. Drawing the rest from reference TRBV7-9 and TRBJ2-3, the complete variable domain is DTGVSQNPRHKITKRGQNVTFRCDPISEHNRLYWYRQTLGQGPEFLTYFQNEAQLEKSRLLSDRFSAERPKGSFSTLEIQRTEQGDSAMYLCASSPTDTDTQYFGPGTRLTVL.

The chain uses TRBV7-3 and TRBJ2-4, with 7 nucleotides matching TRBD2. Germline-derived CDR1 and CDR2 are SGHTA and FQGTGA. This CDR3 spans 15 amino acids. J lost 9 bases, V lost 4 bases, and 12 bases had no gene match. The CDR3 DNA is TGTGCCAGCAGCTCGGGATGGGGACCGGGAGGCATTCAGTACTTC. This translates into CASSSGWGPGGIQYF. Complete variable domain (other parts from reference TRBV7-3 and TRBJ2-4): GAGVSQTPSNKVTEKGKYVELRCDPISGHTALYWYRQSLGQGPEFLIYFQGTGAADDSGLPNDRFFAVRPEGSVSTLKIQRTERGDSAVYLCASSSGWGPGGIQYFGAGTRLSVL.

This chain uses TRBV7-8 with TRBJ1-1; TRBD1 matches 7 bases. Germline V gives CDR1 SGHVS, CDR2 FQNEAQ. The junction had 8 bases not matched to a gene; V was cut back by 5 bases and J by 2 bases. The CDR3 covers 15 residues. The CDR3, as DNA: TGTGCCAGCAGCCCCCCGACAGGGAGTAACACTGAAGCTTTCTTT. Protein product: CASSPPTGSNTEAFF.

This chain uses TRBV2 with TRBJ2-5, with D possibly being TRBD1 (5 bases). CDR3 length equals 15 residues. The V end lost 7 bases, the J end lost 0 bases, and 15 bases lay between the germline ends. Germline V gene lookup returns CDR1 SNHLY and CDR2 FYNNEI. Written as DNA, the CDR3 is TGTGCCAGCATATCAGGGTTCACTTACCAAGAGACCCAGTACTTC. It encodes CASISGFTYQETQYF.

The chain links TRBV29-1 to TRBJ1-1, with D tentatively TRBD1 (6 bases). V shed 7 bases and J shed 3 bases, with 15 bases lying between them. The CDR3 length is 13 residues. Germline V gene sequence: CDR1 SQVTM, CDR2 ANQGSEA. This chain's CDR3 is CSAEVHRDTEAFF. The DNA of the CDR3 is TGCAGCGCGGAAGTCCACAGGGACACTGAAGCTTTCTTT.

V is TRBV4-3 and J is TRBJ2-7; 10 bases match TRBD1. The germline CDR1 and CDR2 sequences are LGHNA and YSLEER. The CDR3 length is 13 residues. V trimming: 5 bases; J trimming: 4 bases; junction bases outside the gene matches: 2. The CDR3 spells CASSWDRGYEQYF. CDR3 nucleotides: TGCGCCAGCAGCTGGGACAGGGGATACGAGCAGTACTTC.

The chain combines TRBV30 with TRBJ1-2, with 8 nucleotides matching TRBD1. V lost 3 bases to trimming and J lost 4 bases; unmatched junction nucleotides: 10. The V gene's germline CDR1 is GTSNPN and CDR2 SVGIG (reference sequence). This CDR3 is 15 amino acids long. The CDR3 nucleotides read TGTGCCTGGAGGGGCCCAGGGGGCTCTGGCTATGGCTACACCTTC. Its translation: CAWRGPGGSGYGYTF.

The chain uses TRBV6-4 and TRBJ1-2; D is unclear. The germline CDR1 and CDR2 sequences are MRHNA and SNTAGT. The CDR3 runs to 16 residues. Trimming shortened V by 0 bases and J by 1 base, and 12 bases separated the two germline ends. The chain's CDR3 is CASSDSRTRHNYGYTF. The CDR3 nucleotides are TGTGCCAGCAGTGACTCAAGGACGAGACATAACTATGGCTACACCTTC.

V usage is TRBV7-2 and J usage is TRBJ1-6; 7 bases line up with TRBD1. The CDR3 has 14 residues. In germline, CDR1 is SGHTA, CDR2 FQGNSA. V gave up 4 bases and J gave up 10 bases; unmatched junction bases: 7. The CDR3 region is CASSWTGEESPLHF. CDR3 coding DNA: TGTGCCAGCAGCTGGACAGGAGAGGAATCACCCCTCCACTTT.

The CDR3 region is CATSDATGWAYNEQFF. The CDR3 coding sequence is TGTGCCACCAGTGATGCTACCGGGTGGGCCTACAATGAGCAGTTCTTC. The rearrangement uses TRBV24-1 and TRBJ2-1, with unresolved D. Trimming left V 3 bases short and J 2 bases short, with 13 bases between. CDR3 size: 16 residues. The germline CDR1 and CDR2 sequences are KGHDR and SFDVKD.

The J gene is TRBJ1-2, the V gene TRBV2; D is unresolved. Germline-derived CDR1 and CDR2 are SNHLY and FYNNEI. V dropped 6 bases and J dropped 4 bases, with 9 bases sitting between them. The CDR3 is made up of 12 amino acids. The CDR3 nucleotides are TGTGCCAGCAGGGTCGCAGGCTATGGCTACACCTTC. As protein: CASRVAGYGYTF.

The gene calls are TRBV11-2 and TRBJ1-6; a weak D match, TRBD1 (5 bases). Looked up from germline, CDR1 is SGHAT and CDR2 is FQNNGV. The CDR3 contains 14 residues. The V end was cut by 3 bases, the J end by 7 bases, with 10 bases between. This CDR3 is CASSFEGNNSPLHF. DNA of the CDR3: TGTGCCAGCAGCTTTGAGGGGAACAATTCACCCCTCCACTTT.

The chain uses TRBV7-2 and TRBJ2-4; 7 bases are shared with TRBD2. J was trimmed by 2 bases and V by 6 bases; bases with no gene match: 7. This CDR3 is 15 amino acids long. Germline CDR1 is SGHTA and CDR2 is FQGNSA. The CDR3 loop reads CASRETAGTKNIQYF. DNA for the CDR3: TGTGCCAGCAGAGAGACAGCGGGAACCAAAAACATTCAGTACTTC.

The CDR3 reads CASSAGTANTEAFF. CDR3 sequence (DNA): TGTGCCAGCAGTGCCGGGACAGCGAACACTGAAGCTTTCTTT. The chain has TRBV6-4 and TRBJ1-1, with 7 positions matching TRBD1. This CDR3 has 14 residues. V lost 4 bases to trimming and J lost 1 base; unmatched junction nucleotides: 3. CDR1 is MRHNA, CDR2 SNTAGT, per germline.

This clone appeared a single time. CDR3 in amino acids: CASSFSSGRAEQTQYF. The DNA for the CDR3 is TGTGCCAGCAGCTTCTCTAGCGGGAGGGCCGAGCAGACCCAGTACTTC. The gene calls are TRBV5-4 and TRBJ2-5; 12 bases map to TRBD2. Germline lookup yields CDR1 SGHNT and CDR2 YYREEE (reference sequence). The CDR3 has 16 residues. V lost 2 bases to trimming and J lost 6 bases; unmatched junction nucleotides: 8.

V gene TRBV9 combines with J gene TRBJ1-4; D unresolved. The CDR3 is 11 residues long. V lost 4 bases and J 3 bases, leaving 1 base between the germline ends. Germline CDR1 is SGDLS and CDR2 is YYNGEE. This CDR3 reads CASSSNEKLFF. The CDR3, as DNA: TGTGCCAGCAGCTCTAATGAAAAACTGTTTTTT. Full variable domain (missing parts from reference TRBV9 and TRBJ1-4): DSGVTQTPKHLITATGQRVTLRCSPRSGDLSVYWYQQSLDQGLQFLIQYYNGEERAKGNILERFSAQQFPDLHSELNLSSLELGDSALYFCASSSNEKLFFGSGTQLSVL.

The chain joins TRBV18 to TRBJ1-1; TRBD1 agrees at 8 bases. Germline-derived CDR1 and CDR2 are KGHSH and LQKENI. This CDR3 is built from 13 residues. V was clipped by 4 bases and J by 3 bases; unmatched bases: 1. The CDR3 DNA reads TGTGCCAGCTCACTGACAGGGGACACTGAAGCTTTCTTT. It translates to CASSLTGDTEAFF.

The genes are TRBV10-1 and TRBJ2-1; weak D call: TRBD2 (6 bases). Germline V gene data show CDR1 as WNHNN and CDR2 as SYGVQD (reference sequence). CDR3 length equals 10 residues. Trimming left V 9 bases short and J 10 bases short, with 10 bases between. CDR3 coding DNA: TGCGCCAGTAAGGCGGGAGAGCAGTTCTTC. Protein: CASKAGEQFF.

This clone was detected only once. The V and J genes are TRBV6-5 and TRBJ1-4, with no clear D. The V gene's germline CDR1 is MNHEY and CDR2 SVGAGI. CDR3 length equals 13 residues. V shed 0 bases and J shed 7 bases, with 6 bases lying between them. This CDR3 reads CASSYSFSEKLFF. CDR3 DNA: TGTGCCAGCAGTTACTCGTTCAGTGAAAAACTGTTTTTT.

This chain connects TRBV19 to TRBJ2-6; 7 nucleotides match TRBD1. V dropped 4 bases and J dropped 0; count of bases not matched to a gene: 3. Looked up from germline, CDR1 is LNHDA and CDR2 is SQIVND (reference sequence). This CDR3 has 16 amino acids. CDR3 amino acids: CASSKTGASGANVLTF. The CDR3 DNA follows: TGTGCCAGTAGTAAAACAGGGGCCTCTGGGGCCAACGTCCTGACTTTC.

The CDR3 region is CATSRDGGEQYF. In DNA, the CDR3 is TGTGCCACCAGCAGAGATGGTGGTGAGCAGTACTTC. The rearrangement joins TRBV15 to TRBJ2-7, with no clear D. The CDR3 loop spans 12 amino acids. The germline V gene has CDR1 LNHNV and CDR2 YYDKDF (reference sequence). Trimming took 0 bases from V and 7 from J, leaving 7 bases between them. The whole variable domain, remainder taken from reference TRBV15 and TRBJ2-7, is DAMVIQNPRYQVTQFGKPVTLSCSQTLNHNVMYWYQQKSSQAPKLLFHYYDKDFNNEADTPDNFQSRRPNTSFCFLDIRSPGLGDTAMYLCATSRDGGEQYFGPGTRLTVT.

The V and J genes are TRBV7-6 and TRBJ1-2, with 9 bases identical to TRBD1. The CDR3 contains 16 residues. Germline loops: CDR1 SGHVS, CDR2 FNYEAQ. Unmatched junction bases numbered 7, after V lost 2 bases and J lost 3 bases. CDR3 residues: CASSLSGTGKDYGYTF. The CDR3 DNA follows: TGTGCCAGCAGCTTATCAGGGACAGGGAAAGACTATGGCTACACCTTC.

This rearrangement joins TRBV3-1 (or the pseudogene TRBV3-2) to TRBJ1-2; 8 bases agree with TRBD1. Germline V gene sequence: CDR1 LGHDT, CDR2 YNNKEL (reference sequence). Germline trimming cut 4 bases from V and 7 bases from J; bases unmatched to any gene: 8. This CDR3 contains 14 residues. CDR3 sequence: CASSLRQGAGGYTF. For the CDR3, the DNA is TGTGCCAGCAGCCTACGTCAGGGGGCTGGTGGCTACACCTTC.

This clone was detected only a few times. The chain is built from TRBV5-1 and TRBJ2-5; D might be TRBD1 (5 bases). The germline V gene encodes CDR1 SGHRS and CDR2 YFSETQ. V was clipped by 0 bases and J by 2 bases, with 11 bases between them. This CDR3 is 15 amino acids long. The chain's CDR3 is CASSLGTSNQETQYF. The CDR3 DNA reads TGCGCCAGCAGCTTGGGGACATCGAATCAAGAGACCCAGTACTTC.

V usage is TRBV6-6 and J usage is TRBJ1-2, with TRBD1 identical over 9 bases. The CDR3 is made up of 14 amino acids. Unmatched junction bases numbered 4, after V lost 2 bases and J lost 6 bases. Germline CDR1 MNHNY, CDR2 SVGAGI (reference sequence). The CDR3 loop is CASSYLGQGNGYTF. Here the CDR3 DNA reads TGTGCCAGCAGTTACCTGGGACAGGGTAATGGCTACACCTTC.

This clone was counted only a few times. CDR3 DNA sequence: TGTGCCACCAGACAGGGGGCCGGAGAGACCCAGTACTTC. Translation: CATRQGAGETQYF. The chain employs TRBV24-1 and TRBJ2-5; 9 nucleotides line up with TRBD1. Germline loops: CDR1 KGHDR, CDR2 SFDVKD. The V segment lost 7 bases and the J segment 4 bases; nucleotides outside the gene matches: 3. CDR3 length: 13 amino acids.

The rearrangement uses TRBV5-1 and TRBJ2-1, with TRBD2 matching over 13 bases. Trimming cost V 3 bases and J 2 bases; bases outside gene matches: 5. Germline-derived CDR1 and CDR2 are SGHRS and YFSETQ. This CDR3 has 17 amino acids. The CDR3 DNA reads as TGCGCCAGCAGCTCGACTAGCGGGAGGCTAACCTACAATGAGCAGTTCTTC. It translates to CASSSTSGRLTYNEQFF.

This chain links TRBV18 with TRBJ1-6; TRBD1 matches at 8 bases. The CDR3 consists of 15 residues. Germline V gene data show CDR1 as KGHSH and CDR2 as LQKENI. Trimming cost V 3 bases and J 7 bases; bases outside gene matches: 5. The CDR3 DNA reads as TGTGCCAGCTCACCGACAGGGGAAGGGAATTCACCCCTCCACTTT. This gives the protein CASSPTGEGNSPLHF.